A selection of T cell receptor beta chains follows, all from one sample in a study of shared clonotypes between healthy human individuals. The protocol was immunoSEQ multiplex PCR, while the TCRdb copy is restricted to in-frame clones and leaves out a portion. The table has a few million clones, approximately 95% seen once; the top ten hold about 0.39%. The source material was naive CD4+ T cells from PBMCs. All receptors come from a man aged 18 to 35 in good health. Some clones in this sample may be carry-over from other donors' samples. The CDR3 runs from the conserved cysteine through the conserved F or W. Fields, in order: V gene, J gene, clone size, D gene, CDR3 DNA, CDR3 protein. A D gene is named only where the DNA matches it firmly. Size is stated for part of the rows, as once, few or many counts, or as a class when the clone is expanded.

v_call: TRBV28
j_call: TRBJ2-7
clone_size: NA
d_call: TRBD2
cdr3_nt: TGTGCCAGCAGCCTCCCGGGGGGCTCCTACGAGCAGTACTTC
cdr3_aa: CASSLPGGSYEQYF

v_call: TRBV11-2
j_call: TRBJ1-1
clone_size: NA
d_call: NA
cdr3_nt: TGTGCCAGCAGACCGGCAGAAGGGAACACTGAAGCTTTCTTT
cdr3_aa: CASRPAEGNTEAFF

v_call: TRBV6-5
j_call: TRBJ2-2
clone_size: NA
d_call: NA
cdr3_nt: TGTGCCAGCAGTTACTCGGCAGGGGCGGTCGCCGGGGAGCTGTTTTTT
cdr3_aa: CASSYSAGAVAGELFF

v_call: TRBV18
j_call: TRBJ2-7
clone_size: NA
d_call: TRBD2
cdr3_nt: TGTGCCAGCGCCAGACTAGCGAGAAGCTACGAGCAGTACTTC
cdr3_aa: CASARLARSYEQYF

v_call: TRBV11-3
j_call: TRBJ1-3
clone_size: NA
d_call: NA
cdr3_nt: TGTGCCAGCAGCCCCTCGGGAAACACCATATATTTT
cdr3_aa: CASSPSGNTIYF

v_call: TRBV7-9
j_call: TRBJ1-3
clone_size: NA
d_call: NA
cdr3_nt: TGTGCCAGCAGCTTAAAGTACACCAACTCTGGAAACACCATATATTTT
cdr3_aa: CASSLKYTNSGNTIYF

v_call: TRBV13
j_call: TRBJ1-2
clone_size: NA
d_call: NA
cdr3_nt: TGTGCCAGCAGCTTACAGGGGATCTATGGCTACACCTTC
cdr3_aa: CASSLQGIYGYTF

v_call: TRBV28
j_call: TRBJ2-7
clone_size: NA
d_call: NA
cdr3_nt: TGTGCCAGCACTATGGCCTACGAGCAGTACTTC
cdr3_aa: CASTMAYEQYF

v_call: TRBV20-1
j_call: TRBJ2-1
clone_size: NA
d_call: NA
cdr3_nt: TGCAGTGCGGCGGGGCCCAATGAGCAGTTCTTC
cdr3_aa: CSAAGPNEQFF

v_call: TRBV13
j_call: TRBJ1-2
clone_size: NA
d_call: NA
cdr3_nt: TGTGCCAGCAGCTTGGGTCAGGCGCCCGTTTACTATGGCTACACCTTC
cdr3_aa: CASSLGQAPVYYGYTF

v_call: TRBV29-1
j_call: TRBJ2-5
clone_size: NA
d_call: TRBD1
cdr3_nt: TGCAGCGTCCTAGAGACAGGGCATGGGGAGACCCAGTACTTC
cdr3_aa: CSVLETGHGETQYF

v_call: TRBV19
j_call: TRBJ2-7
clone_size: NA
d_call: NA
cdr3_nt: TGTGCCAGTAGTGCCGGGACCCACCGAGCCTACGAGCAGTACTTC
cdr3_aa: CASSAGTHRAYEQYF

v_call: TRBV18
j_call: TRBJ1-4
clone_size: NA
d_call: TRBD1
cdr3_nt: TGTGCCAGCTCACCGCCGGGACAGGGCGGGGAAAAACTGTTTTTT
cdr3_aa: CASSPPGQGGEKLFF

v_call: TRBV7-7
j_call: TRBJ2-2
clone_size: once
d_call: TRBD1
cdr3_nt: TGTGCCAGCAGCCCAAGGACAGGGACCGGGGAGCTGTTTTTT
cdr3_aa: CASSPRTGTGELFF

v_call: TRBV6-5
j_call: TRBJ1-1
clone_size: once
d_call: NA
cdr3_nt: TGTGCCAGCAGTTACTCGGGCTCTCAGAGGAACACTGAAGCTTTCTTT
cdr3_aa: CASSYSGSQRNTEAFF

v_call: TRBV6-1
j_call: TRBJ1-3
clone_size: NA
d_call: NA
cdr3_nt: TGTGCCAGCAGTGAAAGTCTCGGAAACACCATATATTTT
cdr3_aa: CASSESLGNTIYF

v_call: TRBV27
j_call: TRBJ1-2
clone_size: NA
d_call: NA
cdr3_nt: TGTGCCAGCAGCTCCGGTGGGGGGAAGTATGGCTACACCTTC
cdr3_aa: CASSSGGGKYGYTF

v_call: TRBV11-1
j_call: TRBJ2-7
clone_size: NA
d_call: NA
cdr3_nt: TGTGCCAGCAGCTCCCGTATCTCCAACTCCTACGAGCAGTACTTC
cdr3_aa: CASSSRISNSYEQYF

v_call: TRBV7-2
j_call: TRBJ1-1
clone_size: NA
d_call: NA
cdr3_nt: TGTGCCAGCAGCTTGGATTCAGGGTGGATCACTGAAGCTTTCTTT
cdr3_aa: CASSLDSGWITEAFF

v_call: TRBV9
j_call: TRBJ2-5
clone_size: NA
d_call: NA
cdr3_nt: TGTGCCAGCAGCTCGTCCGGACTCGTCCAAGAGACCCAGTACTTC
cdr3_aa: CASSSSGLVQETQYF

v_call: TRBV4-1
j_call: TRBJ2-5
clone_size: NA
d_call: TRBD2
cdr3_nt: TGCGCCAGCAGCCAAAGTGGACTAGCGGCAGAGACCCAGTACTTC
cdr3_aa: CASSQSGLAAETQYF

v_call: TRBV7-2
j_call: TRBJ2-1
clone_size: NA
d_call: NA
cdr3_nt: TGTGCCAGCAGCTTAGAGGCGTGGGGGGCGGATGAGCAGTTCTTC
cdr3_aa: CASSLEAWGADEQFF

v_call: TRBV5-6
j_call: TRBJ2-7
clone_size: NA
d_call: NA
cdr3_nt: TGTGCCAGCAGCTTGACAGGGCCACCCTACGAGCAGTACTTC
cdr3_aa: CASSLTGPPYEQYF

v_call: TRBV19
j_call: TRBJ1-3
clone_size: once
d_call: TRBD1
cdr3_nt: TGTGCCAGTAGTCCTCGGACAGGGACTGGAAACACCATATATTTT
cdr3_aa: CASSPRTGTGNTIYF

v_call: TRBV7-6
j_call: TRBJ2-5
clone_size: few
d_call: NA
cdr3_nt: TGTGCCAGCAGCTTAGCGCGTGGGGGGGAGACCCAGTACTTC
cdr3_aa: CASSLARGGETQYF

v_call: TRBV28
j_call: TRBJ2-7
clone_size: NA
d_call: TRBD2
cdr3_nt: TGTGCCAGCAGTTTACGGGGTAGCGGGAGAGGCTACGAGCAGTACTTC
cdr3_aa: CASSLRGSGRGYEQYF

v_call: TRBV7-3
j_call: TRBJ1-3
clone_size: NA
d_call: NA
cdr3_nt: TGTGCCAGCAGCTTAGGGACCTCTGGAAACACCATATATTTT
cdr3_aa: CASSLGTSGNTIYF